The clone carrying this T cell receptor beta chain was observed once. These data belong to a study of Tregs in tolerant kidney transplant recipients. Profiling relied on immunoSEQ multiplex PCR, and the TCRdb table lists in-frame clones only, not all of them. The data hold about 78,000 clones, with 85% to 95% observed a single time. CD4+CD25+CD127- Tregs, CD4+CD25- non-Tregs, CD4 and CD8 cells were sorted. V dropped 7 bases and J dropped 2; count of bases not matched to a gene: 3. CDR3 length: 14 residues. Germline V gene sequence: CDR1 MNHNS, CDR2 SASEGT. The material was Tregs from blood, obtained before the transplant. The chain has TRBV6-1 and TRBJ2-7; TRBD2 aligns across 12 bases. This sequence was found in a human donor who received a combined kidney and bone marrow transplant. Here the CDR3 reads CASTRLAGAYEQYF. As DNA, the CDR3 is TGTGCCAGCACCAGACTAGCGGGAGCCTACGAGCAGTACTTC.